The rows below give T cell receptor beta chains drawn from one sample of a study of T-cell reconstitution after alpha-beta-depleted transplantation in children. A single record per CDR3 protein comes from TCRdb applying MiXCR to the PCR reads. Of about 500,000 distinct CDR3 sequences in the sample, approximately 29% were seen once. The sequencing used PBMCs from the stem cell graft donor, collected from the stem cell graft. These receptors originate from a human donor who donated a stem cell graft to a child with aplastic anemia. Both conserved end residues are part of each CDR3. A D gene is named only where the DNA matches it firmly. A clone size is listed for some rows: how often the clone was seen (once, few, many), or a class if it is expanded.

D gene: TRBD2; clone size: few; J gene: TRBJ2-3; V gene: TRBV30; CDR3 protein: CAWSVGTSGNTDTQYF; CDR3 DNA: TGTGCCTGGAGTGTCGGGACTAGCGGAAACACAGATACGCAGTATTTT
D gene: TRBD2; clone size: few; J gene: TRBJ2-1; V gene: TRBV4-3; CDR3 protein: CASSHKGLSYNEQFF; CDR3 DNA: TGCGCCAGCAGCCACAAGGGACTATCCTACAATGAGCAGTTCTTC
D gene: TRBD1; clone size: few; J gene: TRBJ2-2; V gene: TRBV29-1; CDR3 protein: CSVYGPTGANTGELFF; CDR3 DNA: TGCAGCGTTTACGGGCCCACAGGGGCGAACACCGGGGAGCTGTTTTTT
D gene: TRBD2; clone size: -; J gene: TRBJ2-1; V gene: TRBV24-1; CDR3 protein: CATSDHPGGAGGGNEQFF; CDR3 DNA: TGTGCCACCAGTGACCACCCCGGAGGAGCGGGAGGGGGCAATGAGCAGTTCTTC
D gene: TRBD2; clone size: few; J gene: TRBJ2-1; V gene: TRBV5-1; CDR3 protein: CASSFPTLAGLNEQFF; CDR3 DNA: TGCGCCAGCAGTTTTCCGACCCTAGCGGGTCTCAATGAGCAGTTCTTC
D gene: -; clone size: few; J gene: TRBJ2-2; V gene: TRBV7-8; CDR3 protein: CASTLHYPGRAGNTGELFF; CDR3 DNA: TGTGCCAGCACCCTCCATTATCCCGGCAGGGCGGGAAACACCGGGGAGCTGTTTTTT
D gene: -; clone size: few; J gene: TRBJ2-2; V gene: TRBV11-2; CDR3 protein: CASSFNYGRGNTGELFF; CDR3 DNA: TGTGCCAGCAGCTTCAATTATGGGCGGGGGAACACCGGGGAGCTGTTTTTT
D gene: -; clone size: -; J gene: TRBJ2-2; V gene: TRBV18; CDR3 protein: CASSPPGRKDTGELFF; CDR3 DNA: TGTGCCAGCTCACCACCGGGACGTAAGGACACCGGGGAGCTGTTTTTT
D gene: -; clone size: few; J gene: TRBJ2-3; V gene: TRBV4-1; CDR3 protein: CASSPGLGRFTDTQYF; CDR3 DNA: TGCGCCAGCAGCCCTGGCTTGGGCAGATTCACAGATACGCAGTATTTT
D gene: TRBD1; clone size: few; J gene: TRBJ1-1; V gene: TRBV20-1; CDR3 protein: CSARKTGENTEAFF; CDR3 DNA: TGCAGTGCTAGAAAGACAGGGGAGAACACTGAAGCTTTCTTT
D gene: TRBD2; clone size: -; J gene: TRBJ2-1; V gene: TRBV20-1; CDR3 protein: CSARTSGRPPYNEQFF; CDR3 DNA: TGCAGTGCCCGGACTAGCGGGAGGCCCCCCTACAATGAGCAGTTCTTC
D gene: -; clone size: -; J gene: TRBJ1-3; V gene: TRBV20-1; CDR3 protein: CSAAGISGSGNTIYF; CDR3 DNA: TGCAGTGCTGCCGGGATCTCGGGCTCTGGAAACACCATATATTTT
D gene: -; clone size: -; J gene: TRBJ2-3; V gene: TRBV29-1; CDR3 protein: CSVRTSTDTQYF; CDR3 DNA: TGCAGCGTTCGGACTAGCACAGATACGCAGTATTTT
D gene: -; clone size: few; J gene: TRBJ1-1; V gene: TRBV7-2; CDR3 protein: CASSLGGSWEAFF; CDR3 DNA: TGTGCCAGCAGCTTAGGGGGCAGTTGGGAAGCTTTCTTT
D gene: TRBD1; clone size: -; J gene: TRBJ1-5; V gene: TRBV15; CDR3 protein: CATSSSSDRAGNQPQHF; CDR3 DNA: TGTGCCACCAGCAGTTCCTCGGACAGGGCCGGCAATCAGCCCCAGCATTTT